This TCR beta chain was obtained from a study of blood T cell repertoires in COVID-19. Study overall: Whether acute or convalescent, the COVID-19 samples came from the United States, Italy and Spain.

As handled by the study authors: Nucleated cell number was recorded as an estimate derived from reference gene primer amplification. TCRdb keeps only in-frame clones here, not all; method: immunoSEQ multiplex PCR. V and J calls and clone size follow that table, whereas D and trimming were derived from the DNA. The repertoire holds some 160,000 clones, with approximately 81% as singletons. Across 24 US areas, participants ranged in age from about 18 to 89 years. The CDR3 has 14 residues. Germline V lookup: CDR1 SNHLY, CDR2 FYNNEI. V was cut by 5 bases and J by 0 bases, with 8 bases left in between. The rearrangement links TRBV2 to TRBJ1-3; D ambiguous. The sequence was obtained from a woman in her fifties or sixties who had recovered from COVID-19. Sequencing used PBMCs or T cells enriched from blood (not recorded which). The CDR3: CASSLANSGNTIYF. In DNA, the CDR3 is TGTGCCAGCAGTCTAGCCAACTCTGGAAACACCATATATTTT. Combining the CDR3 with reference TRBV2 and TRBJ1-3 gives the whole variable domain EPEVTQTPSHQVTQMGQEVILRCVPISNHLYFYWYRQILGQKVEFLVSFYNNEISEKSEIFDDQFSVERPDGSNFTLKIRSTKLEDSAMYFCASSLANSGNTIYFGEGSWLTVV.